This T cell receptor beta chain was found in a study of spatial heterogeneity in lung cancer. The study's findings and limits: Alpha chains reached an estimated coverage of approximately 6.5% of tumor T cells, and beta chains roughly 14%. The number of expanded tumor alpha and beta chains correlated with mutation number.

Time point indicated: sample taken at primary tumor resection. By share, this clonotype counts as medium-sized. Antigen unknown. Every TCR cDNA molecule bore its own unique molecular identifier. TCRdb used MiXCR to reprocess the 5' RACE reads, holding one entry per CDR3 protein. This table holds 6,100 or so distinct CDR3 sequences, about 6.7% found once. The CDR3 loop spans 13 amino acids. The germline CDR1 and CDR2 sequences are DFQATT and SNEGSKA (reference sequence). The V gene lost 6 bases and the J gene lost 2 bases, with 14 bases spanning the gap. V usage is TRBV20-1 and J usage is TRBJ2-7; D not resolved. This clonotype originated in a male donor with early-stage non-small cell lung cancer. The starting material was lung tumor tissue, obtained at surgery. DNA of the CDR3: TGCAGTGCCTGGGCCAGGTTGGCCTACGAGCAGTACTTC. Amino acid sequence: CSAWARLAYEQYF.